This T cell receptor (beta chain) was captured in a study of blood T cell repertoires in COVID-19. In the original processing: Estimates of nucleated cell counts were drawn from the amplification of reference gene primers. Profiled with immunoSEQ multiplex PCR; TCRdb holds only in-frame clones, not every one. V and J calls and clone size are copied from that table; D and trimming were computed from the DNA. The sample contains roughly 160,000 clones, approximately 85% of which appear only once. With 6 bases clipped from V and 7 bases from J, the junction kept 5 bases outside the gene matches. CDR3 length: 13 residues. The germline gives CDR1 MNHEY, CDR2 SVGAGI.

What was sequenced was peripheral blood. The receptor was derived from a man in his forties or fifties with acute or convalescent COVID-19. This chain links TRBV6-5 with TRBJ2-7; 11 bases fit TRBD1. CDR3 loop: CASRVGQGAEQYF. Here the CDR3 DNA reads TGTGCCAGCAGGGTCGGACAGGGGGCGGAGCAGTACTTC.